Sequencing of this TCR beta chain was carried out in a study of T cell responses to AZD1222 COVID-19 vaccine. This CDR3 has 15 amino acids. The V end was cut by 5 bases, the J end by 5 bases, with 17 bases between. Germline CDR1 is MNHEY and CDR2 is SVGEGT. Only in-frame clones appear in the TCRdb table, and some are missing; sequencing was by immunoSEQ multiplex PCR. The sample contains 100,000 to 150,000 clones, about 90% of which appear only once. The sequence came from an adult in good health. Sample: peripheral blood, taken on day 0 of MenACWY control vaccination. V is TRBV6-2 or TRBV6-3 and J is TRBJ2-3, with a tentative D call TRBD1 (6 bases). CDR3 amino acids: CASSPTHRVEDTQYF. The CDR3 region has the DNA TGTGCCAGCAGTCCAACCCACAGGGTCGAAGATACGCAGTATTTT.